The clone carrying this TCR beta chain was seen only once. The V end was cut by 5 bases, the J end by 9 bases, with 20 bases between. The germline gives CDR1 SGHAT, CDR2 FQNNGV. The CDR3 loop spans 15 amino acids. The source of the sample is a study of blood T cell repertoires in COVID-19. Study in general: Some COVID-19 samples were acute and others convalescent; all came from the United States, Italy and Spain.

In the original processing: Reference gene primer amplification in the assay estimated nucleated cell counts. Clones were read by immunoSEQ multiplex PCR, and TCRdb kept only the in-frame ones, dropping some. The V and J calls and the clone size are those of that table, but D and trimming were determined from the DNA. The table includes about 280,000 clones, about 80% detected once. Source material: peripheral blood. The chain couples TRBV11-2 to TRBJ2-1; a possible D gene is TRBD1 (6 bases). This sequence was found in a woman aged 45-65 years who had recovered from COVID-19. The CDR3 protein is CASSPTEYRAGEQFF. The CDR3 coding sequence is TGTGCCAGCAGCCCCACCGAGTACAGGGCTGGTGAGCAGTTCTTC.